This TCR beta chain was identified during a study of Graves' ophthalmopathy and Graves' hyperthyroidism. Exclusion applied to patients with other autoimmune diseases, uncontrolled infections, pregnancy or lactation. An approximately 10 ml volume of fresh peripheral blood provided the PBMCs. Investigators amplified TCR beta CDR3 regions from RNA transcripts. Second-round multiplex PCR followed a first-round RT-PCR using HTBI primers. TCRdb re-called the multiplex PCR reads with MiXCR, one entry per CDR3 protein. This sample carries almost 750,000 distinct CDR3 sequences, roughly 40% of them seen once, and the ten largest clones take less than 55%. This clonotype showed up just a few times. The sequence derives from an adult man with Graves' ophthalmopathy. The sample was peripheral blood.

The CDR3 DNA follows: TGTGCCAGCAGATACCTCGGGGGGTTCTATGGCTACACCTTC. Amino acids: CASRYLGGFYGYTF. This rearrangement joins TRBV10-3 to TRBJ1-2; possible D gene TRBD1, 5 bases. The CDR3 is 14 residues long. Per the germline V gene, CDR1 is ENHRY and CDR2 is SYGVKD. With 10 bases removed from V and 4 bases from J, the gap between germline ends came to 19 bases.